The clone carrying this T cell receptor (beta chain) was seen ten or more times. This sample is part of a study of early T cells in non-severe SARS-CoV-2 infection. TCRdb itself ran the 5' RACE reads through MiXCR, one entry per CDR3 protein. The sample gives under 50,000 distinct CDR3 sequences, about 4% of which show up once; 6% is in the top ten. Germline values: CDR1 SQVTM, CDR2 ANQGSEA. V shed 0 bases and J shed 0 bases, with 15 bases lying between them. CDR3 length equals 17 residues. V usage is TRBV29-1 and J usage is TRBJ2-1; a possible D gene is TRBD1 (6 bases). The sequenced material came from whole blood. The sequence was collected from an adult who was a healthcare worker with PCR-confirmed SARS-CoV-2 infection or an uninfected control (not recorded which). DNA of the CDR3: TGCAGCGTTGAAGATCCAGGGGCCCTGAGCTCCTACAATGAGCAGTTCTTC. Translated, it gives CSVEDPGALSSYNEQFF.